This TCR beta chain came from a study of lymphopenia after photon versus proton radiotherapy. Study conclusions and caveats: Photon-treated patients lost naive T cells and TCR diversity; proton-treated stayed stable. A bigger post-nadir fall in TCR diversity correlated inversely with survival time in deceased patients. Only patients who died were analyzed for survival; proton advantage is unproven. After the lymphocyte nadir, photon-treated repertoires showed oligoclonal expansion, especially of CD8+ Temra cells.

Data came from immunoSEQ multiplex PCR; TCRdb stores just in-frame clones and leaves some out. Counted here are some 42,000 clones, approximately 83% occurring once; the ten biggest clones make up roughly 25%. Concerning this clone: Antigen unknown.

The CDR3 length is 14 residues. The germline V gene encodes CDR1 LGHNA and CDR2 YSLEER. Deletions cut 1 base from V and 2 bases from J, with 7 bases between. The sequencing here drew on peripheral blood, taken from a patient treated with proton-based radiotherapy. J is TRBJ2-3 and V is TRBV4-3; D is unresolved. The TCR sequence derives from a woman in her seventies with pancreatic cancer. CDR3 bases: TGCGCCAGCAGCCAAGGGTTTATCACAGATACGCAGTATTTT. Its translation is CASSQGFITDTQYF.